The clone carrying this T cell receptor beta chain has only one observation. TCRB was sequenced at Survey level resolution. Data came from immunoSEQ multiplex PCR; TCRdb stores just in-frame clones and leaves some out. The table records 5,000 to 6,000 clones, around 90% of them present only once. The sample originates from a study of follicular helper T cells after annual influenza vaccination. The ends were cut back, 6 bases at V and 3 bases at J, with 11 bases in the middle. CDR1 is MNHEY, CDR2 SVGAGI, per germline. The CDR3 contains 14 residues. The time point is: 2013-2014 season, 7 days after vaccination.

Sequenced material: CXCR5+ CD38- circulating T follicular helper cells from blood, taken 7 days after influenza vaccination. Subset specified: circulating Tfh, non-naive CD4+CXCR5+PD-1+ (ICOS+CD38+ or ICOS-CD38-). The TCR sequence derives from an adult who received the influenza vaccine. The rearrangement links TRBV6-5 to TRBJ2-2; D ambiguous. Written as DNA, the CDR3 is TGTGCCAGCAGCCGAAACACGTACACCGGGGAGCTGTTTTTT. As protein: CASSRNTYTGELFF.